The 20 T cell receptor beta chains given below trace back to one sample, sequenced in a study of blood T cell repertoires in COVID-19 (TCRdb year 2020). Library method: the immunoSEQ multiplex PCR assay. TCRdb's version of the immuneACCESS table is confined to in-frame rearrangements and falls short of the full clone set. An unresolved V gene accounts for under half of the shortfall where checked; the remainder is of unknown origin. The sample table holds 160,000 or so clones, of which roughly 80% were seen once. Of the sample, about 8% is held by the ten largest clones. Specimen: PBMCs or T cells enriched from blood (not recorded which). The origin of the receptors is a woman aged 50 to 65 who had recovered from COVID-19.

The rearrangement uses TRBV29-1 and TRBJ2-7; maybe TRBD2 (5 bases). Trimming took 7 bases from V and 3 from J, leaving 10 bases between them. This CDR3 is 11 amino acids long. The germline gives CDR1 SQVTM, CDR2 ANQGSEA. The CDR3: CSASAGYEQYF. As DNA, the CDR3 is TGCAGCGCCTCCGCGGGCTACGAGCAGTACTTC.

The chain recombines TRBV6-5 with TRBJ2-1; 11 bases fit TRBD2. Trimming removed 8 bases from V and 7 bases from J; junction bases left unmatched: 7. There are 14 residues in the CDR3. Looked up from germline, CDR1 is MNHEY and CDR2 is SVGAGI. CDR3: CASGVAGGDNEQFF. The CDR3 bases are TGTGCCAGCGGAGTAGCGGGAGGGGATAATGAGCAGTTCTTC.

The V call is TRBV27, the J call TRBJ1-5; no clear D. Trimming left V 4 bases short and J 1 base short, with 14 bases between. This CDR3 spans 16 amino acids. Germline loops: CDR1 MNHEY, CDR2 SMNVEV (reference sequence). The CDR3 DNA sequence: TGTGCCAGCAGTTGGTCGGGGAGCGGGAGCAATCAGCCCCAGCATTTT. Amino acids: CASSWSGSGSNQPQHF.

The J gene is TRBJ2-2, the V gene TRBV7-2; TRBD2 is a possible D gene (6 bases). V shed 2 bases and J shed 4 bases, with 11 bases lying between them. Germline CDR1 and CDR2: SGHTA and FQGNSA. The CDR3 has 15 amino acids. The CDR3: CASSLIAGTTGELFF. The CDR3 coding sequence is TGTGCCAGCAGCTTAATCGCGGGAACCACCGGGGAGCTGTTTTTT.

The gene calls are TRBV12-3 or TRBV12-4 and TRBJ2-1, with 10 bases aligning to TRBD2. V lost 4 bases to trimming and J lost 10 bases; unmatched junction nucleotides: 4. This CDR3 has 13 amino acids. The CDR3 reads CASSSSGGREQFF. The DNA of the CDR3 is TGTGCCAGCAGTTCTAGCGGGGGAAGGGAGCAGTTCTTC.

The J gene is TRBJ2-1, the V gene TRBV27, with 10 bases lining up with TRBD2. The CDR3 consists of 12 residues. In germline, CDR1 is MNHEY, CDR2 SMNVEV (reference sequence). CDR3 residues: CASGRAGNEQFF. As DNA, the CDR3 is TGTGCGAGCGGGAGGGCCGGGAATGAGCAGTTCTTC.

This clone was observed a few times. The gene calls are TRBV18 and TRBJ2-3; 10 nucleotides align to TRBD1. Germline CDR1 and CDR2: KGHSH and LQKENI. The CDR3 loop spans 15 amino acids. V dropped 2 bases and J dropped 1; count of bases not matched to a gene: 0. CDR3 sequence (DNA): TGTGCCAGCTCACCAGGGACAGGGGGCACAGATACGCAGTATTTT. Amino acids: CASSPGTGGTDTQYF.

V usage is TRBV5-4 and J usage is TRBJ2-1; 11 positions match TRBD2. The CDR3 is 15 residues long. V gave up 0 bases and J gave up 4 bases; unmatched junction bases: 0. Germline V CDR1 and CDR2: SGHNT, YYREEE (reference sequence). CDR3 loop: CASSLASGGYNEQFF. DNA of the CDR3: TGTGCCAGCAGCTTGGCTAGCGGGGGGTACAATGAGCAGTTCTTC.

The chain employs TRBV11-3 and TRBJ2-7; weak D call: TRBD1 (5 bases). Germline CDR1 and CDR2: SGHNT and YENEEA. The CDR3 consists of 12 residues. Trimming pared 7 bases from V and 3 bases from J, leaving 10 bases between. The CDR3 DNA sequence: TGTGCCAGCAAAGGGGCATTCTACGAGCAGTACTTC. This gives the protein CASKGAFYEQYF.

V usage is TRBV2 and J usage is TRBJ1-6; TRBD1 matches 7 bases. Unmatched junction bases numbered 5, after V lost 2 bases and J lost 7 bases. CDR1 and CDR2 from the germline V gene are SNHLY and FYNNEI. CDR3 length: 15 residues. The CDR3 DNA reads as TGTGCCAGCAGTGAATCGGGACAGCTCAATTCACCCCTCCACTTT. This gives the protein CASSESGQLNSPLHF.

The chain uses TRBV24-1 and TRBJ1-5; 11 bases align to TRBD1. Per germline, CDR1 KGHDR and CDR2 SFDVKD. The CDR3 contains 15 residues. The V segment lost 5 bases and the J segment 6 bases; nucleotides outside the gene matches: 5. The CDR3 region is CATSGTGGKGQPQHF. The CDR3 nucleotides are TGTGCCACCAGTGGGACAGGGGGCAAAGGTCAGCCCCAGCATTTT.

The sample holds one count of this clone. J is TRBJ1-2 and V is TRBV19, with D unresolved. The V end was cut by 3 bases, the J end by 4 bases, with 9 bases between. Germline values: CDR1 LNHDA, CDR2 SQIVND (reference sequence). This CDR3 has 13 residues. CDR3 DNA sequence: TGTGCCAGTAGTATTCCAGGTGTCTATGGCTACACCTTC. The encoded protein is CASSIPGVYGYTF.

This chain joins TRBV11-3 and TRBJ2-3; no definite D call. Germline-derived CDR1 and CDR2 are SGHNT and YENEEA. V was trimmed by 4 bases and J by 5 bases, leaving 4 bases between them. CDR3 length equals 11 residues. CDR3 sequence reads: CASSSRDTQYF. The CDR3 coding sequence is TGTGCCAGCAGCTCCCGAGATACGCAGTATTTT.

V is TRBV19 and J is TRBJ2-3; maybe TRBD2 (7 bases). This CDR3 region has 15 residues. V shed 3 bases and J shed 6 bases, with 16 bases lying between them. Germline CDR1 LNHDA, CDR2 SQIVND (reference sequence). CDR3 loop: CASSIGGRATDTQYF. Here the CDR3 DNA reads TGTGCCAGTAGTATCGGGGGGCGAGCAACGGATACGCAGTATTTT.

This chain joins TRBV2 and TRBJ1-4; possible D gene TRBD1, 5 bases. This CDR3 has 15 amino acids. With 8 bases removed from V and 1 base from J, the gap between germline ends came to 14 bases. From germline, CDR1 is SNHLY and CDR2 FYNNEI. The CDR3 reads CASVLGRGTNEKLFF. Written as DNA, the CDR3 is TGTGCCAGCGTGTTAGGAAGGGGAACTAATGAAAAACTGTTTTTT.

This chain joins TRBV19 and TRBJ1-2; TRBD1 matches at 8 bases. CDR3 size: 15 residues. J was trimmed by 8 bases and V by 5 bases; bases with no gene match: 13. Germline V gene lookup returns CDR1 LNHDA and CDR2 SQIVND (reference sequence). The CDR3 is CASSGTGKIPRGYTF. DNA for the CDR3: TGTGCCAGTAGTGGGACAGGAAAAATACCTCGGGGCTACACCTTC.

Here the CDR3 reads CATGLAVSNEQYF. CDR3 nucleotides: TGTGCCACGGGACTAGCGGTTTCCAACGAGCAGTACTTC. The rearrangement joins TRBV6-5 to TRBJ2-7, with TRBD2 matching over 11 bases. V lost 10 bases to trimming and J lost 5 bases; unmatched junction nucleotides: 7. The CDR3 runs to 13 residues. Germline loops: CDR1 MNHEY, CDR2 SVGAGI.

This clone has only one observation. The chain is built from TRBV29-1 and TRBJ1-1, with 9 bases fitting TRBD1. The CDR3 has 13 amino acids. Per the germline V gene, CDR1 is SQVTM and CDR2 is ANQGSEA. Trimming at V came to 6 bases and at J to 1 base, leaving 3 bases not matched to a gene. CDR3 sequence: CSVDRGKNTEAFF. The CDR3, as DNA: TGCAGCGTCGACAGGGGGAAGAACACTGAAGCTTTCTTT.

The chain uses TRBV19 and TRBJ1-2, with D maybe TRBD1 (6 bases). Trimming shortened V by 5 bases and J by 7 bases, and 17 bases separated the two germline ends. The CDR3 is 14 residues long. The V gene's germline CDR1 is LNHDA and CDR2 SQIVND (reference sequence). CDR3 nucleotide sequence: TGTGCCAGTAGTTGGCCAGGGGCGCGGAGTGGCTACACCTTC. Translated, it gives CASSWPGARSGYTF.

The chain joins TRBV10-2 to TRBJ1-3; the D is unclear. Germline V gene sequence: CDR1 WSHSY, CDR2 SAAADI. The V gene lost 4 bases and the J gene lost 0 bases, with 13 bases spanning the gap. CDR3 size: 16 residues. The DNA of the CDR3 is TGCGCCAGCAGTGGGAACAGATTCCCCTCTGGAAACACCATATATTTT. Translated, it gives CASSGNRFPSGNTIYF.